A single sample is the source of the 10 T cell receptor beta chains below, sequenced in a study of shared clonotypes between healthy human individuals. Generated by immunoSEQ multiplex PCR, the TCRdb table keeps only in-frame clones and is missing some. The data show a few million clones, 85% to 95% seen once. Sequencing used naive CD4+ T cells from PBMCs. Subset given: CD45RA+ positively selected. Receptors originate from a young man in good health. Some clones in this sample may be carry-over from other donors' samples.

The V and J genes are TRBV4-1 and TRBJ1-5, with no clear D. V lost 6 bases and J lost 3, with 15 bases in between. The CDR3 loop spans 15 amino acids. Per the germline V gene, CDR1 is MGHRA and CDR2 is YSYEKL. The CDR3 DNA follows: TGCGCCAGCAGTGCCTCGGAGGGTTCCAATCAGCCCCAGCATTTT. Its translation: CASSASEGSNQPQHF.

The chain joins TRBV18 to TRBJ2-1, with D possibly TRBD2 on 6 matching bases. Germline CDR1 reads KGHSH; CDR2 reads LQKENI. The V gene lost 2 bases and the J gene lost 5 bases, with 13 bases spanning the gap. There are 15 residues in the CDR3. The CDR3 region has the DNA TGTGCCAGCTCACCAATGCTAGCGTACGACAATGAGCAGTTCTTC. This translates into CASSPMLAYDNEQFF.

This clone is a singleton in its sample. The J gene is TRBJ2-2, the V gene TRBV4-2, with a tentative D call TRBD2 (5 bases). V shed 4 bases and J shed 6 bases, with 18 bases lying between them. Germline CDR1 is LGHNA and CDR2 is YNFKEQ. The CDR3 has 16 residues. The CDR3 DNA is TGTGCCAGCAGCCCGTTTTGGGATAGGCGGGCCGGGGAGCTGTTTTTT. This sequence encodes CASSPFWDRRAGELFF.

This clone has only one observation. This specimen includes other DNA sequences encoding the same CDR3. The V call is TRBV5-4, the J call TRBJ2-7, with 7 bases lining up with TRBD1. The CDR3 is 14 amino acids. J was trimmed by 4 bases and V by 0 bases; bases with no gene match: 4. CDR1 and CDR2 from the germline V gene are SGHNT and YYREEE (reference sequence). The CDR3 here is CASSLAGTAYEQYF. The CDR3 region has the DNA TGTGCCAGCAGCTTGGCCGGGACAGCTTACGAGCAGTACTTC.

V usage is TRBV2 and J usage is TRBJ2-1; D possibly uses TRBD1 or TRBD2 (5 bases each). V lost 4 bases to trimming and J lost 0 bases, with 13 bases between them. This CDR3 contains 16 residues. Germline lookup yields CDR1 SNHLY and CDR2 FYNNEI. CDR3 bases: TGTGCCAGCAGTGGGGACCCGTACAGCTCCTACAATGAGCAGTTCTTC. Residues: CASSGDPYSSYNEQFF.

This chain uses TRBV5-1 with TRBJ1-2; the D gene is possibly TRBD1 (6 bases). CDR3 size: 14 residues. The V gene's germline CDR1 is SGHRS and CDR2 YFSETQ. The germline V and J ends were trimmed by 4 bases and 1 base, with 11 bases remaining between them. CDR3 residues: CASSLDRFNYGYTF. The DNA of the CDR3 is TGCGCCAGCAGCCTTGACAGGTTTAACTATGGCTACACCTTC.

V gene TRBV5-4 combines with J gene TRBJ2-3; TRBD1 agrees at 11 bases. The CDR3 length is 17 residues. J lost 0 bases, V lost 7 bases, and 10 bases had no gene match. The germline CDR1 and CDR2 sequences are SGHNT and YYREEE (reference sequence). The CDR3 DNA is TGTGCCAGCCCCGGGACAGGGGGTATCCTTAGCACAGATACGCAGTATTTT. Its protein product is CASPGTGGILSTDTQYF.

For this clone: The same CDR3 also results from other DNA sequences found in this sample. The genes are TRBV15 and TRBJ2-3; perhaps TRBD2 as D (6 bases). Per germline, CDR1 LNHNV and CDR2 YYDKDF (reference sequence). Trimming cost V 0 bases and J 0 bases, with 10 bases left between them. This CDR3 contains 16 residues. CDR3 in amino acids: CATSRDREASTDTQYF. CDR3 nucleotide sequence: TGTGCCACCAGCAGAGATAGGGAGGCAAGCACAGATACGCAGTATTTT.

The V call is TRBV5-1, the J call TRBJ2-7, with D perhaps TRBD2 (7 bases). This CDR3 has 17 amino acids. V gave up 4 bases and J gave up 1 base, with 21 bases separating them. Germline V gives CDR1 SGHRS, CDR2 YFSETQ. This chain's CDR3 is CASSPTGGHSGSYEQYF. The CDR3 nucleotides read TGCGCCAGCAGCCCTACCGGGGGGCACAGCGGTTCCTACGAGCAGTACTTC.

The rearrangement uses TRBV15 and TRBJ2-1; 7 bases are shared with TRBD2. Germline-derived CDR1 and CDR2 are LNHNV and YYDKDF (reference sequence). V was clipped by 0 bases and J by 4 bases; unmatched bases: 6. This CDR3 has 16 amino acids. The CDR3 protein is CATSRDGGRMYNEQFF. CDR3 in DNA: TGTGCCACCAGCAGAGATGGCGGGAGAATGTACAATGAGCAGTTCTTC.